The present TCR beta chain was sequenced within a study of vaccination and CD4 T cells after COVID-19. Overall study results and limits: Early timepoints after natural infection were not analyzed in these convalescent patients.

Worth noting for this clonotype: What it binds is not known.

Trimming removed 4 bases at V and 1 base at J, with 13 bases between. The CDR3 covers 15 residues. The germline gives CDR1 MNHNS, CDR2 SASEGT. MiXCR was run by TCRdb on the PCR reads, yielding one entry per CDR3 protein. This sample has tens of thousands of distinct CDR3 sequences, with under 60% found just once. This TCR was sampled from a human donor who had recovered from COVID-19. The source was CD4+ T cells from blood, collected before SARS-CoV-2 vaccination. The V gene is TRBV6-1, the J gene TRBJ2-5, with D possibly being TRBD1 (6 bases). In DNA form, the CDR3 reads TGTGCCAGCAGTGTTCACGGACAGACCCAAGAGACCCAGTACTTC. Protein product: CASSVHGQTQETQYF.